The clone carrying this T cell receptor beta chain was counted once. The sample comes from a study of OX40 agonist ivuxolimab in advanced cancers. The data were produced by immunoSEQ multiplex PCR, yet TCRdb's version contains in-frame clones alone and is incomplete. The table includes some 70,000 clones, 91% detected once. The origin of this receptor is an adult with an advanced solid tumor such as melanoma, head and neck, liver or kidney cancer. Sequencing used CD4+ or CD8+ T cells sorted from blood, obtained in a trial of the OX40 agonist ivuxolimab.

CDR3: CASSIGGTALSGYTF. The CDR3, as DNA: TGTGCCAGTAGTATAGGAGGGACAGCTCTGAGTGGCTACACCTTC. The V call is TRBV19, the J call TRBJ1-2, with 7 positions matching TRBD1. The CDR3 runs to 15 residues. CDR1 and CDR2 from the germline V gene are LNHDA and SQIVND (reference sequence). Trimming took 1 base from V and 7 from J; bases not matched to a gene: 9.